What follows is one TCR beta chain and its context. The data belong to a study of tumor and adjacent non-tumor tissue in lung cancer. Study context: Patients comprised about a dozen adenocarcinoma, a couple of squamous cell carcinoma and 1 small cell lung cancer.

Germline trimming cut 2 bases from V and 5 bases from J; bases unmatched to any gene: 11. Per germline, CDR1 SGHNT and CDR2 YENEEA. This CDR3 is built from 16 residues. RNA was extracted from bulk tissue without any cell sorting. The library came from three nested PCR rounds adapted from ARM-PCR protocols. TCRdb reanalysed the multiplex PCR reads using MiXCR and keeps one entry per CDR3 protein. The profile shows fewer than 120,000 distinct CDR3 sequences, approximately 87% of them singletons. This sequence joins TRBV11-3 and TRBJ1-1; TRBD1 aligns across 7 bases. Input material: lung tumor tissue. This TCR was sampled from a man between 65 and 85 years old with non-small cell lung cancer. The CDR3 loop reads CASSLKTGWIHTEAFF. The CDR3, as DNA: TGTGCCAGCAGCTTAAAGACAGGGTGGATACATACTGAAGCTTTCTTT.